This T cell receptor (beta chain) was sequenced for a study of beta chain features in type 1 diabetes. Turning to this clone: Antigen specificity is unknown.

General observations from the study: The study found moderately but significantly shorter TCRB CDR3s in all four CD4+ subsets of Type 1 diabetes patients.

The CDR3 has 15 amino acids. The germline CDR1 and CDR2 sequences are SGHVS and FQNEAQ. Trimming took 3 bases from V and 5 from J, leaving 14 bases between them. Sequencing targeted expressed TCRB transcripts, as all isolated RNA had been reverse transcribed. TCRdb's table, derived via immunoSEQ multiplex PCR, lists solely in-frame clones and lacks some. This table has some 220,000 clones, approximately 10% appearing once. The specimen was central memory CD4+ T cells from blood. The chain combines TRBV7-8 with TRBJ2-4; TRBD1 is a possible D gene (5 bases). The origin of this receptor is a man younger than 35 in good health. This CDR3 is CASSFRLGAENIQYF. In DNA form, the CDR3 reads TGTGCCAGCAGCTTTCGTCTAGGGGCGGAAAACATTCAGTACTTC.